The sample holds one count of the clone carrying this T cell receptor (beta chain). Its specificity is unknown. CDR1 is SQVTM, CDR2 ANQGSEA, per germline. V lost 5 bases, J lost 1 base, and 3 bases stayed unmatched. The CDR3 runs to 16 residues. It was with a sample-barcoded 5' primer and a J-beta primer mix that a second PCR of about 6 to 12 cycles was run. TCRdb passed the 5' RACE reads through MiXCR, listing each CDR3 protein once. The sample records 630,000 or so distinct CDR3 sequences, approximately 30% being singletons. Healthy individuals of Caucasian origin from Russia, aged about 6 to 100, served as donors. The data stem from a study of blood T cells in healthy people across ages. Regarding the study as a whole: Age advanced and TCR beta diversity per million T cells fell, roughly linearly.

The sequenced sample was blood. This TCR derives from a woman aged 80 or older in good health. V usage is TRBV29-1 and J usage is TRBJ2-2; 14 nucleotides agree with TRBD2. The CDR3 loop is CSVSTSGGVNTGELFF. DNA for the CDR3: TGCAGCGTTTCGACTAGCGGGGGGGTGAACACCGGGGAGCTGTTTTTT.